Listed below are T cell receptor beta chains from one sample, sequenced in a study of cytomegalovirus exposure and HLA in healthy donors. Sequencing was performed with immunoSEQ multiplex PCR; in TCRdb, only in-frame clones are kept and a portion is missing. The table records 90,000 or so clones, roughly two thirds of them present only once. Input material: PBMCs. All receptors come from a woman aged 45-65 years in good health and CMV-seropositive. The CDR3 runs from the conserved cysteine through the conserved F or W.

v_call | cdr3_aa
TRBV11-2 | CASSSPGQTNTGELFF
TRBV5-1 | CASSSTGGRQETQYF
TRBV7-2 | CASSPSLDYNEQFF
TRBV12-2 | CASRLAAEGLAGESYEQYF
TRBV4-2 | CASKPGQGINEQFF
TRBV19 | CASSPTGSNEKLFF
TRBV29-1 | CSVAQRRGTGGAETQYF
TRBV7-9 | CSSSLGHSYGYTF
TRBV28 | CASAAPLTGENEKLFF
TRBV25-1 | CASSESGGGATEAFF
TRBV9 | CASSRGRGENTGELFF
TRBV4-2 | CASSQTQVSGANVLTF
TRBV4-1 | CASSQASGYGDEQFF
TRBV28 | CASSFRGNSYEQYF
TRBV29-1 | CSIVQDSNYGYTF
TRBV28 | CASIGLQREGYEQYF
TRBV19 | CASSIFTVPGNTIYF
TRBV6-6 | CASSPSFPGELFF
TRBV11-1 | CASSDGQGNYEQYF
TRBV7-8 | CASSLVGSAGGVRNEQFF
TRBV4-2 | CASSQEGLGLEAFF
TRBV15 | CATSRGPRATSEQYF
TRBV2 | CASSEVGAVDEKLFF
TRBV9 | CASSPLAGSSYNEQFF
TRBV6-1 | CASSEVSYGYTF
TRBV19 | CASARDRVTVRGNQPQHF
TRBV19 | CASSIRTGGNTEAFF
TRBV18 | CASSLGGNEKLFF
TRBV4-2 | CASSQEVRYHEQFF
TRBV11-2 | CASTNQETQYF
TRBV7-2 | CASSGVWDFVDEQFF
TRBV15 | CATSRDFPGRSGNTIYF